The 6 T cell receptor beta chains in this list originate from one sample, sequenced in a study of OX40 agonist ivuxolimab in advanced cancers. Produced via immunoSEQ multiplex PCR; TCRdb's table is partial and in-frame only. The sample contains more than 25,000 clones, more than 70% of which appear only once. Sequences were derived from CD4+ or CD8+ T cells sorted from blood, sampled in a trial of the OX40 agonist ivuxolimab. The source of these receptors is an adult with an advanced solid tumor such as melanoma, head and neck, liver or kidney cancer.

The chain links TRBV6-1 to TRBJ2-1, with D perhaps given as TRBD1 or TRBD2 (7 bases each). Germline CDR1 is MNHNS and CDR2 is SASEGT. The CDR3 totals 15 residues. Between the trimmed V and J ends, which lost 6 bases and 4 bases, there was a span of 16 bases. The CDR3 loop is CASREARGGYNEQFF. In nucleotides, the CDR3 is TGTGCCAGCAGGGAGGCCAGGGGGGGATACAATGAGCAGTTCTTC.

This clone showed up just once. V and J are TRBV7-6 and TRBJ2-5; D uncertain. Trimming cost V 2 bases and J 0 bases, with 7 bases left between them. Germline V lookup: CDR1 SGHVS, CDR2 FNYEAQ. The CDR3 covers 14 residues. CDR3 coding DNA: TGTGCCAGCAGCTTAACGAATTACCAAGAGACCCAGTACTTC. The encoded protein is CASSLTNYQETQYF.

The chain joins TRBV9 to TRBJ1-2, with TRBD1 identical over 7 bases. Germline values: CDR1 SGDLS, CDR2 YYNGEE. V was pared by 4 bases and J by 2 bases, with 2 bases of the junction left unmatched. The CDR3 spans 13 residues. In DNA form, the CDR3 reads TGTGCCAGCAGCCCACAGGGGAACTATGGCTACACCTTC. Protein: CASSPQGNYGYTF. The full variable domain, rest sourced from reference TRBV9 and TRBJ1-2, is DSGVTQTPKHLITATGQRVTLRCSPRSGDLSVYWYQQSLDQGLQFLIQYYNGEERAKGNILERFSAQQFPDLHSELNLSSLELGDSALYFCASSPQGNYGYTFGSGTRLTVV.

This chain links TRBV28 with TRBJ2-6; 9 bases map to TRBD1. V dropped 4 bases and J dropped 0; count of bases not matched to a gene: 7. Germline V gene data show CDR1 as MDHEN and CDR2 as SYDVKM. This CDR3 contains 18 residues. DNA for the CDR3: TGTGCCAGCAGTTGGGGACAGGGCGAAAGCTCTGGGGCCAACGTCCTGACTTTC. Its translation is CASSWGQGESSGANVLTF.

This chain links TRBV30 with TRBJ2-1; perhaps TRBD2 as D (5 bases). CDR1 is GTSNPN and CDR2 is SVGIG in the germline V gene (reference sequence). CDR3 length: 16 amino acids. Trimming cost V 0 bases and J 0 bases, with 12 bases left between them. The CDR3 here is CAWSVMDFHSYNEQFF. The CDR3 DNA follows: TGTGCCTGGAGTGTCATGGACTTTCACTCCTACAATGAGCAGTTCTTC. Using reference TRBV30 and TRBJ2-1 for the parts outside the CDR3, the full variable domain is SQTIHQWPATLVQPVGSPLSLECTVEGTSNPNLYWYRQAAGRGLQLLFYSVGIGQISSEVPQNLSASRPQDRQFILSSKKLLLSDSGFYLCAWSVMDFHSYNEQFFGPGTRLTVL.

This clone is labeled as medium-sized. The V and J genes are TRBV6-1 and TRBJ2-1; D perhaps matches TRBD2 (5 bases). V gave up 4 bases and J gave up 8 bases, with 12 bases separating them. In germline, CDR1 is MNHNS, CDR2 SASEGT. The CDR3 runs to 13 residues. DNA for the CDR3: TGTGCCAGCAGTGCGGGCCCGCGGGATGAGCAGTTCTTC. Protein sequence: CASSAGPRDEQFF.